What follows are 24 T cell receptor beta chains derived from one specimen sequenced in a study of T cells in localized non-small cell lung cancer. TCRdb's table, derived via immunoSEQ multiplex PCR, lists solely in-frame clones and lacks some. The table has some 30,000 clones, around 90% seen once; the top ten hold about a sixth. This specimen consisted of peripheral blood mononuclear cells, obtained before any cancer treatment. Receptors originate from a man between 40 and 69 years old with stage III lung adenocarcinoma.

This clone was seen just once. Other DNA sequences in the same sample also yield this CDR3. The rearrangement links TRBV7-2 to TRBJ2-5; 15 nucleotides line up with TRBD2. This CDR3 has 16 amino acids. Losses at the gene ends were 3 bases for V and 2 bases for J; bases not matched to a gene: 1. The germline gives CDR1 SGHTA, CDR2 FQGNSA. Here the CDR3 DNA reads TGTGCCAGCAGCTTGGGACTAGCGGGGGGACAAGAGACCCAGTACTTC. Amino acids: CASSLGLAGGQETQYF.

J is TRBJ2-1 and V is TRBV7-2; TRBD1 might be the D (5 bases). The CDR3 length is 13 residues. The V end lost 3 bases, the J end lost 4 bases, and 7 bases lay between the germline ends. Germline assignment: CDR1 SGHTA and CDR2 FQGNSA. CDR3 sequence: CASSFRQYNEQFF. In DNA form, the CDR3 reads TGTGCCAGCAGCTTTCGACAGTACAATGAGCAGTTCTTC.

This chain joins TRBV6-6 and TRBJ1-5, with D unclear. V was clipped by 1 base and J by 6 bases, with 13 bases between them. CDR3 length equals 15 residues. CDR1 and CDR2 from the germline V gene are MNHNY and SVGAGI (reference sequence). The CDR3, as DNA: TGTGCCAGCAGTTACTTGGCCCGAGCGGGTCAGCCCCAGCATTTT. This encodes CASSYLARAGQPQHF.

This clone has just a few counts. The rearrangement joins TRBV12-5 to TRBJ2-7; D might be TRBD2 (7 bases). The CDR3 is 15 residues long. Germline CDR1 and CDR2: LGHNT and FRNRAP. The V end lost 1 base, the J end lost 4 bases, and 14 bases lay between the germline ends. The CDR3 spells CASGLGRKGGYEQYF. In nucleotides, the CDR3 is TGTGCTAGTGGTTTGGGGAGGAAGGGGGGGTACGAGCAGTACTTC.

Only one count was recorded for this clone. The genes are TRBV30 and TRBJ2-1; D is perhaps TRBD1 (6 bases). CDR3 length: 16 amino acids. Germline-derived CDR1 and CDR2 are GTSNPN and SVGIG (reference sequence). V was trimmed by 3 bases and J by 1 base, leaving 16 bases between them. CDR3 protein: CAWRDQGFRSYNEQFF. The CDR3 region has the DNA TGTGCCTGGAGAGACCAGGGGTTTCGTTCCTACAATGAGCAGTTCTTC.

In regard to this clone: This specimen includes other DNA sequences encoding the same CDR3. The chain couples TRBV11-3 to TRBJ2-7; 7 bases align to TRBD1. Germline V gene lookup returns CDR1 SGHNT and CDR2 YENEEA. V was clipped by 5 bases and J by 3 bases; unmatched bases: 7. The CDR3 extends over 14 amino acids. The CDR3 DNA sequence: TGTGCCAGCAGCATGCGACAGGGTGACTACGAGCAGTACTTC. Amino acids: CASSMRQGDYEQYF.

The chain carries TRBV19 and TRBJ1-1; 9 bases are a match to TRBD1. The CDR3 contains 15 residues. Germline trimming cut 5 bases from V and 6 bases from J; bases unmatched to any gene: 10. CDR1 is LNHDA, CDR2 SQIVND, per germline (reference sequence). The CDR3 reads CASSHAPGQGPEAFF. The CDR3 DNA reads TGTGCCAGTAGTCATGCCCCAGGACAGGGGCCTGAAGCTTTCTTT.

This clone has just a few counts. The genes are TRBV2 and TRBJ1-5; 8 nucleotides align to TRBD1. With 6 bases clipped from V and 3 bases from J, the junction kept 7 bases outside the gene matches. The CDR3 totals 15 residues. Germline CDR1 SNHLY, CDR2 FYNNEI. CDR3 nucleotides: TGTGCCAGCAGGGGTACCAGGGGGCTCAATCAGCCCCAGCATTTT. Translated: CASRGTRGLNQPQHF.

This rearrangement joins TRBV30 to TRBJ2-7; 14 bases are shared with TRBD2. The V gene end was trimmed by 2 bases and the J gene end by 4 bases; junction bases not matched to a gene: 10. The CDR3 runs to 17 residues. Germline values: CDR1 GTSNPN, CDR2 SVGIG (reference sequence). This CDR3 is CAWSSRTSGGPLYEQYF. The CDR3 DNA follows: TGTGCCTGGAGTAGTAGGACTAGCGGGGGGCCGCTGTACGAGCAGTACTTC.

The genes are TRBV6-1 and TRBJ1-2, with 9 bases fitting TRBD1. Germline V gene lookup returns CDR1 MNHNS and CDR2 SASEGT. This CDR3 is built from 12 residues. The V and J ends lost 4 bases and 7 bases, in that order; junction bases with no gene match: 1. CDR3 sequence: CASSVGQGGYTF. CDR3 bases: TGTGCCAGCAGTGTGGGACAGGGTGGCTACACCTTC.

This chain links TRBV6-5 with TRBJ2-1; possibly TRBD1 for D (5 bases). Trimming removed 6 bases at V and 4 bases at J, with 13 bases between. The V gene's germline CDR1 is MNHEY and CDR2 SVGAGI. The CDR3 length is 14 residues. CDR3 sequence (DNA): TGTGCCAGCAGCGACAGTGATGGGTACAATGAGCAGTTCTTC. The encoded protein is CASSDSDGYNEQFF.

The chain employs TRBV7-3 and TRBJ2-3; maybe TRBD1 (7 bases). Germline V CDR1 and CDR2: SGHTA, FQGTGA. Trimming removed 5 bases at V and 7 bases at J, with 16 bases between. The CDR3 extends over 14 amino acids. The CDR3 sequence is CASSPARGRNTQYF. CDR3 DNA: TGTGCCAGCAGCCCCGCCAGGGGGAGGAATACGCAGTATTTT. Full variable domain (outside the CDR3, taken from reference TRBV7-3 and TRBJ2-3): GAGVSQTPSNKVTEKGKYVELRCDPISGHTALYWYRQSLGQGPEFLIYFQGTGAADDSGLPNDRFFAVRPEGSVSTLKIQRTERGDSAVYLCASSPARGRNTQYFGPGTRLTVL.

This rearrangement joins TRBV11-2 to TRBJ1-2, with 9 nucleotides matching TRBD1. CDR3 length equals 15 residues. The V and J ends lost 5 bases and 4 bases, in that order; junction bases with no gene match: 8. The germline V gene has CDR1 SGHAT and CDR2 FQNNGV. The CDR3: CASSKQGALGYGYTF. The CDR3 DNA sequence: TGTGCCAGCAGCAAACAGGGGGCGCTAGGCTATGGCTACACCTTC.

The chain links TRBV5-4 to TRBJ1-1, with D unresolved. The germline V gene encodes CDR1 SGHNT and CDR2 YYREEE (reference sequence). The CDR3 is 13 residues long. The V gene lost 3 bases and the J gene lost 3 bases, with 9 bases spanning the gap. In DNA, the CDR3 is TGTGCCAGCAGCTCGGACTTCTACACTGAAGCTTTCTTT. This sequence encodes CASSSDFYTEAFF.

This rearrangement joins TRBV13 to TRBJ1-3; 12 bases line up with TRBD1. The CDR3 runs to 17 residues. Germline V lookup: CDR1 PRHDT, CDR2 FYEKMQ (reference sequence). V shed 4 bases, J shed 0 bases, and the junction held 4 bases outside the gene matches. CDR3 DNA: TGTGCCAGCAGCTCCCCGGGACAGGGGGCCTCTGGAAACACCATATATTTT. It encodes CASSSPGQGASGNTIYF.

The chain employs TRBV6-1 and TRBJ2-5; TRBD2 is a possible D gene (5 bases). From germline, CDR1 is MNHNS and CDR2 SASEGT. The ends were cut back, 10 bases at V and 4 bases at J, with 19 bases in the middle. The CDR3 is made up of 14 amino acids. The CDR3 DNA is TGTGCCACGCAACGGGGTCCCGCGGTAGAGACCCAGTACTTC. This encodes CATQRGPAVETQYF.

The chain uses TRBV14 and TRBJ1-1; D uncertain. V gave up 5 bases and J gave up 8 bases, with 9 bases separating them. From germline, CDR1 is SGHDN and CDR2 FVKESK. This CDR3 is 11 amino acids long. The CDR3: CASSAQKEAFF. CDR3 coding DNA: TGTGCCAGCAGCGCGCAGAAAGAAGCTTTCTTT.

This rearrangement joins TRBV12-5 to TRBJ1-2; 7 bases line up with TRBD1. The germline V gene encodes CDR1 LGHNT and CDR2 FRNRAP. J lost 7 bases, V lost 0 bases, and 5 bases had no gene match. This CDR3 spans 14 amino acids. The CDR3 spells CASGLVNRGVGYTF. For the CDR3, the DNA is TGTGCTAGTGGTTTGGTAAACAGGGGAGTTGGCTACACCTTC.

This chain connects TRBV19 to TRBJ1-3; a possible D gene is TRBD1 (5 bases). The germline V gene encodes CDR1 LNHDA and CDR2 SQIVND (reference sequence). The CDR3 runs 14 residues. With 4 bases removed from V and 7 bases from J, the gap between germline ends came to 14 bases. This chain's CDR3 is CASSSRDRTNTIYF. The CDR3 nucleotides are TGTGCCAGTAGTAGCCGGGACCGTACTAACACCATATATTTT.

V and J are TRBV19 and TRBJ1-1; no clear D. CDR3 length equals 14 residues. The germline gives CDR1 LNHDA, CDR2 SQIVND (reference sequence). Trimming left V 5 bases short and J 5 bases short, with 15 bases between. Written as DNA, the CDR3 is TGTGCCAGTAGTCGTGGACTGGTGGGGACTGAAGCTTTCTTT. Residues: CASSRGLVGTEAFF.

CDR3 bases: TGTGCCAGCAGTTCCACCCGGGACAGGGGAGAGACCCAGTACTTC. As protein: CASSSTRDRGETQYF. The V and J genes are TRBV28 and TRBJ2-5; TRBD1 matches 10 bases. Germline loops: CDR1 MDHEN, CDR2 SYDVKM. V shed 4 bases, J shed 4 bases, and the junction held 6 bases outside the gene matches. This CDR3 has 15 amino acids.

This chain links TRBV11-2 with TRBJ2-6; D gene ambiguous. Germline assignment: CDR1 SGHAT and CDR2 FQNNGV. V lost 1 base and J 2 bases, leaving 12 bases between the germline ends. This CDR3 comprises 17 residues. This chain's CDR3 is CASSLVFILAGANVLTF. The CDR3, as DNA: TGTGCCAGCAGCTTAGTTTTTATCCTCGCTGGGGCCAACGTCCTGACTTTC.

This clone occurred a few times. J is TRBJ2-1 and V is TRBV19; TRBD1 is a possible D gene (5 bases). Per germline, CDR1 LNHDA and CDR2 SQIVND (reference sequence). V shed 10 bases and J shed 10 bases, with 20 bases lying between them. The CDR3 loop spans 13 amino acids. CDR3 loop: CATREGARVEQFF. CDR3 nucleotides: TGTGCCACTAGGGAAGGGGCAAGGGTCGAGCAGTTCTTC.

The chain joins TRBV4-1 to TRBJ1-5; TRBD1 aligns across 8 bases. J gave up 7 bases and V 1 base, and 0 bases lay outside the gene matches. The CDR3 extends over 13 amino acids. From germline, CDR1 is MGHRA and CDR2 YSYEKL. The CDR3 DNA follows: TGCGCCAGCAGCCAAGGGACAGGGCAGCCCCAGCATTTT. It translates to CASSQGTGQPQHF.